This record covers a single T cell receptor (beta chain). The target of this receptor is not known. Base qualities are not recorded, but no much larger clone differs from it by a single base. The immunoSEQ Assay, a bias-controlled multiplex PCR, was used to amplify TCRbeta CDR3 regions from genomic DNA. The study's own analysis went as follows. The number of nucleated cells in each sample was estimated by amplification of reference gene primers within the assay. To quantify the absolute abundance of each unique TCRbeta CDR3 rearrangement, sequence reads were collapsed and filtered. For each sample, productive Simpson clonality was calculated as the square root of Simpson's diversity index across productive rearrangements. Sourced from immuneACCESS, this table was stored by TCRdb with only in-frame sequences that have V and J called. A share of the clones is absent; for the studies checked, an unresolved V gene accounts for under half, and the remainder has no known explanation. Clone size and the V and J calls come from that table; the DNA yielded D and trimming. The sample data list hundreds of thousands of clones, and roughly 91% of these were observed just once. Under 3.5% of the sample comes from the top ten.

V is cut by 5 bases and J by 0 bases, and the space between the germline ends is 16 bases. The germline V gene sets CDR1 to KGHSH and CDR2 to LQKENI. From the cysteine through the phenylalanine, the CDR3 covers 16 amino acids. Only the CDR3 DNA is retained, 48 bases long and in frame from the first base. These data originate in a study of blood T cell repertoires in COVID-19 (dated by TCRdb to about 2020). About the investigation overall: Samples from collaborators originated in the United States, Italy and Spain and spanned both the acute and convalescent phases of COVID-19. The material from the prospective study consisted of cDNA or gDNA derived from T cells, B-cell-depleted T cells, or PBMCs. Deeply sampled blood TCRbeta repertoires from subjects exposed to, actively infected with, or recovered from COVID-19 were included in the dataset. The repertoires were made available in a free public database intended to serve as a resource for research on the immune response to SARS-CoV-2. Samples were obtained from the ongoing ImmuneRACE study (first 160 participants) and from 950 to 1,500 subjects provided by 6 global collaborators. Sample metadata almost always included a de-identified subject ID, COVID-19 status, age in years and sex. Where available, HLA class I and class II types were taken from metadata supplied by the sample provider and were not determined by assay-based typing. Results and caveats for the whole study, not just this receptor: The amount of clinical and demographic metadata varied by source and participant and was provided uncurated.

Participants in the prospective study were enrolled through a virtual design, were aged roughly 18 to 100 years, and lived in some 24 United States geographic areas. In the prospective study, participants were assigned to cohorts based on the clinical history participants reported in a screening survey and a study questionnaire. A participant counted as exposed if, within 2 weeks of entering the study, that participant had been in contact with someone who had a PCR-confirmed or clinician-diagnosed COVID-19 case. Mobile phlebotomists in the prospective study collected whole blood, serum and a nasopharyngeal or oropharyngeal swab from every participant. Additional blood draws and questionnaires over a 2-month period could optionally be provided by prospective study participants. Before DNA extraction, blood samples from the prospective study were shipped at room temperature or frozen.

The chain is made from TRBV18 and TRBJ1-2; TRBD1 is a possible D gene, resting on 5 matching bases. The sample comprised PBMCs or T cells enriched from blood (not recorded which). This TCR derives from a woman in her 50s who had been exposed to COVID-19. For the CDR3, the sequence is CASSATIGDPNYGYTF. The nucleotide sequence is TGTGCCAGCTCAGCCACGATAGGGGATCCTAACTATGGCTACACCTTC.